The sequence of this TCR beta chain was determined in a study (dated by TCRdb to the mid-2010s). As for the study more broadly: The study examined whether tumor-infiltrating Tregs in breast cancer are drawn from blood Tregs or arise in situ by conversion from other CD4+ T cell subsets.

There are a few counts of this clonotype. Its antigen is unknown. No much larger clone exists at a distance of one base, and base qualities are not known. Cells that were CD4+CD25+CD127-/low were isolated as Tregs. Tregs, naive and memory CD4+ T cells from tumor, blood and ipsilateral draining lymph nodes of five or six breast cancer patients underwent full-length TCR alpha and beta sequencing. Tumor tissue, along with lymph nodes from ipsilateral axillary dissection, was perfused with PBS, minced, and then digested using collagenase I and hyaluronidase. A purity exceeding 90% was confirmed by FACS for the sorted cell populations. The investigation overall reported the following: In terms of TCR gene usage, tumor memory CD4+ T cells clustered together with blood and lymph node memory CD4+ cells, as well as with lymph node naive CD4+ cells. Tumor-infiltrating Treg TCR alpha and beta sequences overlapped most with tumor naive CD4+ T cells, then with blood naive CD4+ T cells. Validation in the larger cohort was restricted to a single TCR beta V-J rearrangement rather than whole repertoires.

Full-length TCR variable regions were amplified by 5' RACE PCR with constant-region reverse primers, and semi-nested PCR with Nested Universal Primer A was subsequently performed. Using the ReliaPrep RNA Cell Miniprep System, total RNA was extracted, and the SMARTer RACE 5'/3' Kit was then used to reverse transcribe the RNA into 5'RACE-ready cDNA. Full-length TCR alpha and beta libraries were barcoded with multiplex adaptors and sequenced on an Illumina MiSeq. As for the original processing: Sequencing data were pooled across the five patients for each of nine subset-tissue groups and compared by unsupervised clustering of TCR gene usage. The Morisita-Horn index was used to calculate repertoire similarity, with shared sequences weighted according to their contribution to each repertoire. The public sequencing data were trimmed at Q25 with fastp and processed into clonotypes with MiXCR by TCRdb, which kept only in-frame beta chains. Entries are consolidated by CDR3 protein sequence, retaining the most common genes and DNA. For this entry, the V and J calls and clone size follow TCRdb and not the study's own pipeline. The sample profile shows 50,000 to 70,000 distinct CDR3 sequences; under 25% of them were found once. The ten largest clonotypes hold 2.5% to 4% of the sample.

The germline V gene yields MNHNS for CDR1 and SASEGT for CDR2. V and J are truncated by 1 base and 6 bases respectively, leaving an intervening sequence of 10 bases. CDR3 length: 14 amino acids, cysteine to phenylalanine. Just CDR3 DNA is preserved here, 42 bases in frame from base 1. The receptor chain draws on TRBV6-1 and TRBJ1-5; matching of 6 bases hints at TRBD1 as the D gene. Sequences were obtained from tumor-infiltrating Tregs sorted from the breast tumor. The clonotype comes from a female donor with breast cancer. The CDR3 has the sequence CASSEVGAFQPQHF. The bases are TGTGCCAGCAGTGAAGTGGGGGCCTTTCAGCCCCAGCATTTT.